The 31 T cell receptor beta chains below all came from one sample that was sequenced in a study of kidney transplant recipient with SARS-CoV-2 infection. MiXCR, applied by TCRdb to the reads, yields one record per CDR3 protein. The top ten clones hold less than 8.5% of a sample with about 240,000 distinct CDR3 sequences, 25% to 35% of them seen once. This specimen was a blood sample, taken at baseline and between days 110 and 120 from a kidney transplant recipient. These receptors were taken from a young adult male patient who had COVID-19 and was a kidney transplant recipient. Some T cells may be the graft donor's.

In this sample, this clonotype turned up many times. The V and J genes are TRBV6-5 and TRBJ2-5; TRBD1 might be the D (6 bases). Per the germline V gene, CDR1 is MNHEY and CDR2 is SVGAGI. V lost 5 bases, J lost 1 base, and 11 bases lay in between. The CDR3 consists of 14 residues. CDR3 bases: TGTGCCAGCAGTCCCGGGACACTCCAAGAGACCCAGTACTTC. Amino acids: CASSPGTLQETQYF.

This clonotype was observed many times. The rearrangement uses TRBV20-1 and TRBJ1-1; 7 bases line up with TRBD1. The CDR3 runs 12 residues. Germline CDR1 is DFQATT and CDR2 is SNEGSKA (reference sequence). The junction had 4 bases not matched to a gene; V was cut back by 5 bases and J by 4 bases. CDR3 amino acids: CSAFDRVTEAFF. Written as DNA, the CDR3 is TGCAGTGCTTTTGACAGGGTCACTGAAGCTTTCTTT.

Regarding this clonotype: This clone may be a read error of a much larger clone one base away. The rearrangement links TRBV11-2 to TRBJ1-2; no clear D gene. This CDR3 is built from 17 residues. Trimming removed 5 bases at V and 4 bases at J, with 23 bases between. CDR1 and CDR2 (germline): SGHAT, FQNNGV. The chain's CDR3 is CASSVKETSGKTYGYTF. CDR3 sequence (DNA): TGTGCCAGCAGCGTTAAAGAAACAAGCGGAAAGACCTATGGCTACACCTTC.

In its sample, this clonotype was seen many times. This chain uses TRBV7-6 with TRBJ2-5; no definite D call. The CDR3 has 11 amino acids. CDR1 SGHVS and CDR2 FNYEAQ come from the germline V gene. Trimming took 7 bases from V and 10 from J, leaving 13 bases between them. This CDR3 reads CASTPLYGQYF. The CDR3 nucleotides read TGTGCCAGCACCCCCCTTTATGGCCAGTACTTC.

There are many counts of this clonotype. The V call is TRBV20-1, the J call TRBJ2-2; D perhaps matches TRBD2 (6 bases). Germline-derived CDR1 and CDR2 are DFQATT and SNEGSKA (reference sequence). The V and J ends lost 0 bases and 7 bases respectively, with 15 bases between them. CDR3 length: 15 residues. The CDR3 region has the DNA TGCAGTGCTAGAGATTTCCAGCGGGTCGGCGGGGAGCTGTTTTTT. Amino acid sequence: CSARDFQRVGGELFF.

The sample holds one count of this clonotype. The chain couples TRBV21-1 to TRBJ2-3; the table assigns TRBD1, which was not confirmed against the DNA. TRBV21-1 is listed as a pseudogene. The length of the CDR3 is 16 residues. DNA of the CDR3: TGTGCCAGCAGCAAAAAAAGGACAGCCGGAATAGATACGCAGTATTTT. Translation gives CASSKKRTAGIDTQYF.

The chain has TRBV24-1 and TRBJ2-1, with 15 bases identical to TRBD2. In germline, CDR1 is KGHDR, CDR2 SFDVKD. The CDR3 extends over 16 amino acids. V trimming: 3 bases; J trimming: 9 bases; junction bases outside the gene matches: 5. DNA for the CDR3: TGTGCCACCAGTGATGGCGGGACTAGCGGGAGGAGTGAGCAGTTCTTC. Translated, it gives CATSDGGTSGRSEQFF.

This clonotype was picked up a small number of times. This chain joins TRBV7-6 and TRBJ1-2; D unresolved. Trimming stripped 5 bases from V and 4 bases from J, with 23 bases between. Germline values: CDR1 SGHVS, CDR2 FNYEAQ. The CDR3 is 17 residues long. The CDR3 DNA follows: TGTGCCAGCAGCGCTCGGCGTGAATCTCGAAAGACCTATGGCTACACCTTC. Its translation: CASSARRESRKTYGYTF. The full variable domain, its missing parts supplied by reference TRBV7-6 and TRBJ1-2, is GAGVSQSPRYKVTKRGQDVALRCDPISGHVSLYWYRQALGQGPEFLTYFNYEAQQDKSGLPNDRFSAERPEGSISTLTIQRTEQRDSAMYRCASSARRESRKTYGYTFGSGTRLTVV.

Concerning this clonotype: Just one base apart from a much larger clone, this may be a read error. This chain links TRBV19 with TRBJ1-2; D not certain. With 3 bases removed from V and 4 bases from J, the gap between germline ends came to 21 bases. The CDR3 covers 17 residues. The germline gives CDR1 LNHDA, CDR2 SQIVND (reference sequence). For the CDR3, the DNA is TGTGCCAGTAGTATTCATGTGTCAAATCGAAAGACCTATGGCTACACCTTC. Translation gives CASSIHVSNRKTYGYTF. The full variable domain, its missing parts supplied by reference TRBV19 and TRBJ1-2, is DGGITQSPKYLFRKEGQNVTLSCEQNLNHDAMYWYRQDPGQGLRLIYYSQIVNDFQKGDIAEGYSVSREKKESFPLTVTSAQKNPTAFYLCASSIHVSNRKTYGYTFGSGTRLTVV.

This clonotype showed up many times. The gene calls are TRBV2 and TRBJ2-5; D gene ambiguous. The length of the CDR3 is 13 residues. CDR1 and CDR2 (germline): SNHLY, FYNNEI. Trimming stripped 5 bases from V and 2 bases from J, with 9 bases between. The CDR3 reads CASSTNTQETQYF. The DNA of the CDR3 is TGTGCCAGCAGTACAAACACTCAAGAGACCCAGTACTTC. Full variable domain (missing parts from reference TRBV2 and TRBJ2-5): EPEVTQTPSHQVTQMGQEVILRCVPISNHLYFYWYRQILGQKVEFLVSFYNNEISEKSEIFDDQFSVERPDGSNFTLKIRSTKLEDSAMYFCASSTNTQETQYFGPGTRLLVL.

The sample holds many counts of this clonotype. The chain recombines TRBV18 with TRBJ1-5; 9 bases fit TRBD1. V lost 0 bases and J lost 13; bases outside the gene matches: 1. CDR3 length: 12 amino acids. CDR1 is KGHSH, CDR2 LQKENI, per germline. The CDR3 reads CASSPPTGGQHF. The DNA of the CDR3 is TGTGCCAGCTCACCACCGACAGGGGGGCAGCATTTT.

This clonotype showed up many times. The genes are TRBV10-2 and TRBJ1-6, with 9 bases that match TRBD1. Germline CDR1 and CDR2: WSHSY and SAAADI. V lost 6 bases to trimming and J lost 9 bases; unmatched junction nucleotides: 12. CDR3 length equals 16 residues. The CDR3 DNA reads as TGCGCCAGCAGCCCAAGAACAGGGGGCAAGGGTTCACCCCTCCACTTT. This sequence encodes CASSPRTGGKGSPLHF.

This clonotype was seen repeatedly, ten times or more. This sequence joins TRBV13 and TRBJ2-7, with D possibly matching TRBD2 (5 bases). V gave up 2 bases and J gave up 5 bases, with 13 bases separating them. The CDR3 runs to 14 residues. Germline lookup yields CDR1 PRHDT and CDR2 FYEKMQ (reference sequence). This chain's CDR3 is CASSLLEGSHEQYF. The CDR3 DNA reads TGTGCCAGCAGCTTACTAGAGGGAAGCCACGAGCAGTACTTC.

About this clonotype itself: A much larger clone differs by one base, so this may be a read error. The CDR3 DNA reads TGTGGCAGTATGGAACCTGATAGCCGAAAGACCTATAGCTACACCTTC. Translating it yields CGSMEPDSRKTYSYTF. The J gene is TRBJ1-2, the V gene TRBV8-2. TRBV8-2 is a pseudogene locus. The CDR3 is 16 amino acids.

This clonotype was recorded many times. The chain couples TRBV10-1 to TRBJ1-2; no clear D. This CDR3 has 17 residues. CDR1 and CDR2 (germline): WNHNN, SYGVQD (reference sequence). Trimming cost V 5 bases and J 4 bases, with 23 bases left between them. CDR3 bases: TGCGCCAGCAGTTCCGATCCAAGATCGCGAAAGACCTATGGCTACACCTTC. Encoded protein: CASSSDPRSRKTYGYTF.

The chain joins TRBV5-1 to TRBJ2-3; D is perhaps TRBD1 or TRBD2 (5 bases each). Per the germline V gene, CDR1 is SGHRS and CDR2 is YFSETQ. Trimming shortened V by 0 bases and J by 0 bases, and 11 bases separated the two germline ends. The CDR3 consists of 16 residues. The CDR3 DNA reads TGCGCCAGCAGCTTGGGAGGGGCTGGTAGCACAGATACGCAGTATTTT. Translated: CASSLGGAGSTDTQYF.

There are many counts of this clonotype. This chain joins TRBV20-1 and TRBJ1-2; the D gene is possibly TRBD1 (5 bases). Deletions cut 3 bases from V and 8 bases from J, with 13 bases between. CDR1 DFQATT and CDR2 SNEGSKA come from the germline V gene (reference sequence). This CDR3 comprises 12 residues. The CDR3 DNA is TGCAGTGCTAGGTGGGGGAATTCGGGCTACACCTTC. It translates to CSARWGNSGYTF.

A few counts support this clonotype. The rearrangement joins TRBV12-2 to TRBJ2-1; the table calls TRBD1, which could not be checked here. TRBV12-2 is labeled a pseudogene. The CDR3 spans 19 residues. The CDR3 sequence: CASPIRDRGSSSSYNEQFF. Written as DNA, the CDR3 is TGTGCAAGTCCCATCAGGGACAGGGGAAGTTCCAGCTCCTACAATGAGCAGTTCTTC.

The chain employs TRBV2 and TRBJ2-3; TRBD1 matches at 9 bases. The V and J ends lost 6 bases and 0 bases, in that order; junction bases with no gene match: 19. The length of the CDR3 is 20 residues. Germline CDR1 and CDR2: SNHLY and FYNNEI. In DNA form, the CDR3 reads TGTGCCAGCAGCGGTGGGACAGGGCCCACAAAACGGTCAAGCACAGATACGCAGTATTTT. Residues: CASSGGTGPTKRSSTDTQYF.

About this clonotype itself: This may stem from a read error, because a much larger clone lies one nucleotide away. The genes are TRBV11-2 and TRBJ2-7; 7 nucleotides line up with TRBD1. The CDR3 runs to 17 residues. CDR1 and CDR2 from the germline V gene are SGHAT and FQNNGV. DNA of the CDR3: TGTGCCAACAGCTTCTTGGACGGTCTGACAGGGAATTACGAGCAGTACTTC. Translating it yields CANSFLDGLTGNYEQYF.

This clonotype came up many times. This chain links TRBV5-1 with TRBJ2-1; TRBD1 aligns across 10 bases. CDR1 and CDR2 (germline): SGHRS, YFSETQ. Trimming took 3 bases from V and 5 from J; bases not matched to a gene: 8. The CDR3 consists of 16 residues. For the CDR3, the DNA is TGCGCCAGCAGCTACATGACAGGGGGCGCCAACAATGAGCAGTTCTTC. This gives the protein CASSYMTGGANNEQFF.

In the case of this clonotype: Since a much larger clone is just one base distant, this may be a read error. The chain uses TRBV5-6 and TRBJ2-4; either TRBD1 or TRBD2 may fit D (5 bases each). The J call could be wrong; TRBJ2-7 is a better fit for the DNA end. The CDR3 has 17 residues. CDR1 and CDR2 from the germline V gene are SGHDT and YYEEEE. The CDR3 sequence is CSSSLWGSGTYSYEQYF. In nucleotides, the CDR3 is TGTTCCAGCAGCTTGTGGGGTTCCGGGACCTACTCCTACGAGCAGTACTTC.

The CDR3 region has the DNA TGTGCCAGCAGCAGCTTCATATACCATGGAAAGACCTATGGCTACACCTTC. Protein product: CASSSFIYHGKTYGYTF. V and J are TRBV7-9 and TRBJ1-2; D remains unclear. CDR1 and CDR2 (germline): SEHNR, FQNEAQ (reference sequence). The CDR3 loop spans 17 amino acids. V was cut by 5 bases and J by 4 bases, with 23 bases left in between.

A note on this clonotype: A read error may explain this, as a much larger clone is one base away. V gene TRBV28 combines with J gene TRBJ2-7, with a tentative D call TRBD2 (5 bases). Per the germline V gene, CDR1 is MDHEN and CDR2 is SYDVKM. The length of the CDR3 is 10 residues. The CDR3 region has the DNA TGTGCCACCGGCCCCGGGGAGCAGCACTTC. Translation: CATGPGEQHF.

Many counts were recorded for this clonotype. The chain uses TRBV9 and TRBJ2-5; a possible D gene is TRBD2 (5 bases). Germline CDR1 reads SGDLS; CDR2 reads YYNGEE. This CDR3 is built from 14 residues. Trimming took 4 bases from V and 1 from J, leaving 11 bases between them. CDR3 nucleotides: TGTGCCAGCAGCCTTGAGGCGGGCCAAGAGACCCAGTACTTC. It codes for CASSLEAGQETQYF.

In its sample, this clonotype was seen many times. The chain recombines TRBV28 with TRBJ1-6; no definite D call. The V end was cut by 4 bases, the J end by 8 bases, with 15 bases between. Germline CDR1 reads MDHEN; CDR2 reads SYDVKM. CDR3 length equals 15 residues. The CDR3 sequence is CASSSHPDGDSPLHF. CDR3 nucleotide sequence: TGTGCCAGCAGTTCCCACCCCGACGGGGATTCACCCCTCCACTTT.

This clonotype has at least ten counts. The genes are TRBV10-3 and TRBJ2-2, with D tentatively TRBD2 (6 bases). V lost 6 bases and J 3 bases, leaving 20 bases between the germline ends. The CDR3 has 17 residues. Germline CDR1 and CDR2: ENHRY and SYGVKD. The CDR3 reads CAISKKIQGLDTGELFF. The CDR3 DNA is TGTGCCATCAGCAAGAAAATTCAGGGACTGGACACCGGGGAGCTGTTTTTT.

This clonotype was detected ten times or more. The chain couples TRBV3-1 to TRBJ1-1; D not resolved. The CDR3 has 17 residues. V was pared by 5 bases and J by 4 bases, with 23 bases between. From germline, CDR1 is LGHDT and CDR2 YNNKEL (reference sequence). The chain's CDR3 is CASSFFTPISIRTEAFF. For the CDR3, the DNA is TGTGCCAGCAGCTTTTTCACTCCCATTTCAATTCGCACTGAAGCTTTCTTT.

In the case of this clonotype: This may be a read error, as it is one base from a much larger clone. This chain uses TRBV12-3 or TRBV12-4 with TRBJ2-2; possibly TRBD1 or TRBD2 for D (5 bases each). This CDR3 region has 15 residues. Trimming took 6 bases from V and 6 from J, leaving 17 bases between them. The CDR3 DNA follows: TGTGCCAGCAGGATACCCGGGGCCAGGGCCGGGGAGCTGTTTTTT. As protein: CASRIPGARAGELFF.

Concerning this clonotype itself: It may be a read error: a sequence one base away is much more abundant. The genes are TRBV7-8 and TRBJ1-6; TRBD1 aligns across 7 bases. Germline V CDR1 and CDR2: SGHVS, FQNEAQ. The CDR3 length is 15 residues. CDR3 sequence reads: CASSSRDSLNSPLQF. CDR3 DNA sequence: TGTGCCAGCAGCTCGCGGGACAGTCTAAATTCACCCCTCCAATTT.

Concerning this clonotype itself: This may be a read error, as it is one base from a much larger clone. The chain recombines TRBV9 with TRBJ2-7; 7 bases map to TRBD2. Germline CDR1 reads SGDLS; CDR2 reads YYNGEE. V trimming: 2 bases; J trimming: 0 bases; junction bases outside the gene matches: 8. This CDR3 has 16 amino acids. The CDR3 is CASSVAGTTNSYEQYF. The DNA of the CDR3 is TGTGCCAGCAGCGTTGCCGGGACTACGAACTCCTACGAGCAGTACTTC.